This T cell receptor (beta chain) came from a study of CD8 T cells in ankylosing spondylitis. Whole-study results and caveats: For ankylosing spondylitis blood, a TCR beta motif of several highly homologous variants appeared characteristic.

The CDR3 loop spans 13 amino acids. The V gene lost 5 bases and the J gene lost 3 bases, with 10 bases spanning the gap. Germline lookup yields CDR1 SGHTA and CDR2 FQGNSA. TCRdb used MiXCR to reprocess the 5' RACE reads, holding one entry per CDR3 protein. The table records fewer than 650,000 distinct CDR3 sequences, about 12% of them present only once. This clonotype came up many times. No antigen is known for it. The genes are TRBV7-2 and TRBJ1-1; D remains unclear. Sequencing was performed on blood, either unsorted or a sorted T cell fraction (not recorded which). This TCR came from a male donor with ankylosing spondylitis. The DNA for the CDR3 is TGTGCCAGCAGCAGGGTTGCGGACACTGAAGCTTTCTTT. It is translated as CASSRVADTEAFF.